This T cell receptor (beta chain) was recovered during a study of blood T cell repertoires in COVID-19 (dated by TCRdb to 2018 to 2020). Regarding the research as a whole: Samples from collaborators originated in the United States, Italy and Spain and spanned both the acute and convalescent phases of COVID-19. The samples were drawn from the first 160 participants of the ongoing ImmuneRACE study and from roughly 1,300 subjects provided by 6 global collaborators. Deeply sampled blood TCRbeta repertoires from subjects exposed to, actively infected with, or recovered from COVID-19 were included in the dataset. Nearly every sample came with metadata listing a de-identified subject ID, COVID-19 status, age in years and sex. Where HLA class I and class II types were available, the types were taken from metadata supplied by the sample provider, not from assay-based typing. The material from the prospective study consisted of cDNA or gDNA derived from T cells, B-cell-depleted T cells, or PBMCs. A freely available public database, intended as a resource for researchers studying the immune response to SARS-CoV-2, is where the repertoires were released.

The germline ends are 11 bases apart after V is trimmed by 9 bases and J by 5 bases. Including the terminal cysteine and phenylalanine, the CDR3 comprises 12 residues. Only the CDR3 portion is preserved as DNA: 36 bases, with reading frame beginning at the first base. The germline V gene (reference sequence) specifies LGHDT as CDR1 and YNNKEL as CDR2. TCRbeta CDR3 regions were amplified from genomic DNA by means of the immunoSEQ Assay, a bias-controlled multiplex PCR. As for the authors' bioinformatics: Nucleated cell counts per sample were estimated from amplification of reference gene primers within the assay. To quantify the absolute abundance of each unique TCRbeta CDR3 rearrangement, sequence reads were collapsed and filtered. Productive Simpson clonality was computed per sample as the square root of Simpson's diversity index over productive rearrangements. The clones in this table, taken by TCRdb from immuneACCESS, are in-frame only. Not every clone is retained; where verified, under half of the shortfall comes from an unresolved V gene, and the cause of the rest is unknown. From that table come the V and J calls and clone size; the DNA was used to work out D and trimming. In all, the sample holds approximately 180,000 clones, and approximately 80% of those were seen once. The top ten clones comprise 13% to 15% of the sample.

In regard to this clone: Its specific antigen is unknown. Qualities for individual bases were not recorded, and no much larger clone is one base off.

The paper as a whole reports these results and caveats: Clinical and demographic metadata were provided uncurated, with the amount varying by source and participant.

Participants in the prospective study were aged roughly 18 to 90 years, lived in about two dozen United States geographic areas, and enrolled through a virtual design. In the prospective study, participants were assigned to cohorts based on the clinical history participants reported in a screening survey and a study questionnaire. Recovered participants in ImmuneRACE Cohort 3 were defined by two consecutive negative NP/OP PCR tests, clearance by a healthcare professional, or resolution of symptoms. Mobile phlebotomists in the prospective study collected whole blood, serum and a nasopharyngeal or oropharyngeal swab from every participant. Additional blood draws and questionnaires over an approximately two-month period could optionally be provided by prospective study participants. Before DNA extraction, blood samples from the prospective study were shipped at room temperature or frozen.

This TCR derives from a man aged 50 or older who had recovered from COVID-19. Material for sequencing was PBMCs or T cells enriched from blood (not recorded which). The chain was built from TRBV3-1 (or the pseudogene TRBV3-2) and TRBJ1-5; the best D guess is TRBD1, with 6 bases matching. At the DNA level, the sequence is TGTGCCAGTCAGGGGTACGATCAGCCCCAGCATTTT. Its protein reads: CASQGYDQPQHF.